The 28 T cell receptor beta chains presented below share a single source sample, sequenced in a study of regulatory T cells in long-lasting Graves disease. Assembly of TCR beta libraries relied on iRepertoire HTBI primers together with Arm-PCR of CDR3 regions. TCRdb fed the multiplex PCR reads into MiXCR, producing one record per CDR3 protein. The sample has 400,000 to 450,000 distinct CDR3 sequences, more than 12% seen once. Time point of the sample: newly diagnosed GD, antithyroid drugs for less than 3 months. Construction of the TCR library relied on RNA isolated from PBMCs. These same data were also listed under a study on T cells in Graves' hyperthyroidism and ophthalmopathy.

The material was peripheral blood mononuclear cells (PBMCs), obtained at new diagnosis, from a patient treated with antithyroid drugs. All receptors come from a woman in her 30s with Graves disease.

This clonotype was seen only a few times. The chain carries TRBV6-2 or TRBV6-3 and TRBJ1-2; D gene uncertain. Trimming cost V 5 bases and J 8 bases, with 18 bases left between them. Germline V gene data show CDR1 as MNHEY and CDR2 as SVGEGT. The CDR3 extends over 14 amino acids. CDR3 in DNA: TGTGCCAGCAGTGACGGTCGGCTCACGGGGGGCTACACCTTC. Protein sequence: CASSDGRLTGGYTF.

Here the CDR3 DNA reads TGCGCCAGCAGCTATCCAGGGGTGAACACCGGGGAGCTGTTTTTT. This encodes CASSYPGVNTGELFF. J is TRBJ2-2 and V is TRBV5-1; perhaps TRBD1 as D (6 bases). V gave up 3 bases and J gave up 1 base, with 10 bases separating them. Germline-derived CDR1 and CDR2 are SGHRS and YFSETQ. This CDR3 comprises 15 residues.

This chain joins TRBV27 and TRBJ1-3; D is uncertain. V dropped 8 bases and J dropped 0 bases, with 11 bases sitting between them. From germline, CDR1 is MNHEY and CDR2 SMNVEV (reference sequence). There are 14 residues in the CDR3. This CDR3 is CASSDTNSGNTIYF. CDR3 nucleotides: TGTGCCAGCTCCGACACCAACTCTGGAAACACCATATATTTT.

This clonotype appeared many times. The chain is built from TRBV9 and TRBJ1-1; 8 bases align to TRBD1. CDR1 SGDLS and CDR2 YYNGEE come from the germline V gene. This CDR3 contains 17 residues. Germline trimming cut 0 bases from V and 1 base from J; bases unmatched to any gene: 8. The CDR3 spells CASSVAAGGRSNTEAFF. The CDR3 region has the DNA TGTGCCAGCAGCGTAGCGGCAGGGGGCAGGTCGAACACTGAAGCTTTCTTT.

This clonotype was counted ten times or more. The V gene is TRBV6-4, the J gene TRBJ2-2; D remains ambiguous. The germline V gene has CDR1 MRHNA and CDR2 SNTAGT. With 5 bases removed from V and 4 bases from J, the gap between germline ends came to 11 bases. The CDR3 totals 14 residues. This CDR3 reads CASSPRATTGELFF. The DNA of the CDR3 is TGTGCCAGCAGTCCCCGGGCGACCACCGGGGAGCTGTTTTTT.

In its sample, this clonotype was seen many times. The CDR3 coding sequence is TGCGCCAGCAGCTTACGACAGGGGGATTCCCTTTTGATGAATGAGCAGTTCTTC. Protein product: CASSLRQGDSLLMNEQFF. This rearrangement joins TRBV5-1 to TRBJ2-1; 9 nucleotides agree with TRBD1. Germline lookup yields CDR1 SGHRS and CDR2 YFSETQ. This CDR3 region has 18 residues. V lost 2 bases and J lost 7; bases outside the gene matches: 16.

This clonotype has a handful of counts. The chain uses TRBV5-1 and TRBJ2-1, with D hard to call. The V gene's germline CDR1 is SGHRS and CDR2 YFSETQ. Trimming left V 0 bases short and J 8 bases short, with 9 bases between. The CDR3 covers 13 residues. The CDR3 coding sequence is TGCGCCAGCAGCTTGGACCCTACATATGAGCAGTTCTTC. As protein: CASSLDPTYEQFF.

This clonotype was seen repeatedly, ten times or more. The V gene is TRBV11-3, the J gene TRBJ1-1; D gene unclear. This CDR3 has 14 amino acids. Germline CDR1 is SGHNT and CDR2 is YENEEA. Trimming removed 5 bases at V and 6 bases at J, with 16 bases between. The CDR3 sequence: CASSLRTPPAEAFF. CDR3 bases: TGTGCCAGCAGCCTCCGGACCCCCCCCGCTGAAGCTTTCTTT.

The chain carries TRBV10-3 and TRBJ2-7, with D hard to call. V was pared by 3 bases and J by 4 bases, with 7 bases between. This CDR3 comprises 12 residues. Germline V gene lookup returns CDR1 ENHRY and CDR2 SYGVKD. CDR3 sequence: CAISDGGYEQYF. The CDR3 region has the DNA TGTGCCATCAGTGACGGTGGGTACGAGCAGTACTTC.

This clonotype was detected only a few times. This CDR3 is CASSLKDNQPQHF. CDR3 DNA: TGTGCCAGCAGTTTAAAAGACAATCAGCCCCAGCATTTT. The chain combines TRBV27 with TRBJ1-5; D is uncertain. The CDR3 spans 13 residues. The V end was cut by 2 bases, the J end by 3 bases, with 5 bases between. Germline V CDR1 and CDR2: MNHEY, SMNVEV (reference sequence).

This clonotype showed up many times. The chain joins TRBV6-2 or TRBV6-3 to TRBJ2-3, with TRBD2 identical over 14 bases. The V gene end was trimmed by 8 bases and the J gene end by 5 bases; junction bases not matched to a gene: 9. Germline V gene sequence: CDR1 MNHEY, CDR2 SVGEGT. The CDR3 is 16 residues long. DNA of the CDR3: TGTGCCAGCGGCAGACTAGCGGGAGGGGCAGGAGATACGCAGTATTTT. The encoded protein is CASGRLAGGAGDTQYF.

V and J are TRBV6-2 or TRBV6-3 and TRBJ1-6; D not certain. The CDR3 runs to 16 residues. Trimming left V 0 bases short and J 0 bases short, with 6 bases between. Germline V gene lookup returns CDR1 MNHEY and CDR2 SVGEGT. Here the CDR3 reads CASSYSTSSYNSPLHF. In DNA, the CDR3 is TGTGCCAGCAGTTACTCGACGAGCTCCTATAATTCACCCCTCCACTTT.

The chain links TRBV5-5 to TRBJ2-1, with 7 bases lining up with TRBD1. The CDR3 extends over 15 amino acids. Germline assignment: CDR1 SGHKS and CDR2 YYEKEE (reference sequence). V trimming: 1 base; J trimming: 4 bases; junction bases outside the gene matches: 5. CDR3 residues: CASSLRGQTYNEQFF. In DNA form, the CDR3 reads TGTGCCAGCAGCTTGAGGGGACAGACTTACAATGAGCAGTTCTTC.

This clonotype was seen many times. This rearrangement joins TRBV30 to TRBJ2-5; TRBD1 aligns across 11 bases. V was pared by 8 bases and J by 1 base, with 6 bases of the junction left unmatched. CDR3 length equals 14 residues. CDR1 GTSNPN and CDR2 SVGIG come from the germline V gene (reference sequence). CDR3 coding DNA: TGTGCCATATGGACAGGGGGCTTCCAAGAGACCCAGTACTTC. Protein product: CAIWTGGFQETQYF.

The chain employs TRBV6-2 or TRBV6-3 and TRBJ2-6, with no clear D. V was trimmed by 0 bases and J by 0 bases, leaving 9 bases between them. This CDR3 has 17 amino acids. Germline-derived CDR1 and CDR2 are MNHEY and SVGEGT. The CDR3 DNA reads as TGTGCCAGCAGTTACTCGGGTTTCCCCTCTGGGGCCAACGTCCTGACTTTC. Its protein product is CASSYSGFPSGANVLTF.

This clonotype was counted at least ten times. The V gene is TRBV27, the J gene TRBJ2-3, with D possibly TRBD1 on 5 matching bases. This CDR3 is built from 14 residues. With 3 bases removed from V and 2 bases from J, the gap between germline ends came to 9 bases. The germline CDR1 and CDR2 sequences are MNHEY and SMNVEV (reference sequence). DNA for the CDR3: TGTGCCAGCAGTTTCCAGGGTCTCACAGATACGCAGTATTTT. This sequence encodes CASSFQGLTDTQYF.

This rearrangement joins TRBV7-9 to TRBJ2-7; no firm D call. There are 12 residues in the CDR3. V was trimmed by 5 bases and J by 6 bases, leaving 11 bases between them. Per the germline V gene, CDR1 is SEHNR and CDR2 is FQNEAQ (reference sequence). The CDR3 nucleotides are TGTGCCAGCAGCCCCGCCCGGAGCGAGCAGTACTTC. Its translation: CASSPARSEQYF.

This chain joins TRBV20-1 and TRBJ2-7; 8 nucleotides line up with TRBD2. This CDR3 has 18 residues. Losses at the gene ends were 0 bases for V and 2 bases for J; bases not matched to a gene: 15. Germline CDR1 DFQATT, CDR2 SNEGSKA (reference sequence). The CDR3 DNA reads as TGCAGTGCTAGAGATATTGGGAAGCGGGAGATTGGGGCCTACGAGCAGTACTTC. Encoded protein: CSARDIGKREIGAYEQYF.

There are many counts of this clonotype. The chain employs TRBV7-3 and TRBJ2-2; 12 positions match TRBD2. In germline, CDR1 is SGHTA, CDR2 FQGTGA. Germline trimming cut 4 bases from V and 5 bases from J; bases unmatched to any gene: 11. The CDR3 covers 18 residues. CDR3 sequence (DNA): TGTGCCAGCAGCTCCCAGACTAGCGGGAGACGAATGACCGGGGAGCTGTTTTTT. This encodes CASSSQTSGRRMTGELFF. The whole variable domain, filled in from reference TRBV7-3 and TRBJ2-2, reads GAGVSQTPSNKVTEKGKYVELRCDPISGHTALYWYRQSLGQGPEFLIYFQGTGAADDSGLPNDRFFAVRPEGSVSTLKIQRTERGDSAVYLCASSSQTSGRRMTGELFFGEGSRLTVL.

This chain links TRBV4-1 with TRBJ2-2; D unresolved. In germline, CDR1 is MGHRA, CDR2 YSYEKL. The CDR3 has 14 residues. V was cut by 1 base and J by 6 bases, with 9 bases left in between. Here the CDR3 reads CASSQVGGAGELFF. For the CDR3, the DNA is TGCGCCAGCAGCCAAGTAGGCGGCGCCGGGGAGCTGTTTTTT.

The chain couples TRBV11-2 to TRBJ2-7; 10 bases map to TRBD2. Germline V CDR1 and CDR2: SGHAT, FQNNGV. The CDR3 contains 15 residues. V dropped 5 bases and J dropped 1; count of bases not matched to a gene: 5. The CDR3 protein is CASSTTSGFSYEQYF. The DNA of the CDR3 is TGTGCCAGCAGCACGACTAGCGGGTTTTCCTACGAGCAGTACTTC.

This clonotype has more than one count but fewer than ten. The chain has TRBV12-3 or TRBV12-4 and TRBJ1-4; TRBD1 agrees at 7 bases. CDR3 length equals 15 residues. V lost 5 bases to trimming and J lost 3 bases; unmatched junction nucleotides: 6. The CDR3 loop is CASSPTGVSNEKLFF. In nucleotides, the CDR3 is TGTGCCAGCAGTCCTACAGGGGTCTCTAATGAAAAACTGTTTTTT.

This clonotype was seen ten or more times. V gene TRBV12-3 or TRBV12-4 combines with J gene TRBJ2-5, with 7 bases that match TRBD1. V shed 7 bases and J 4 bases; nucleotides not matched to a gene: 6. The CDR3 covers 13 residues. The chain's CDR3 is CASTSTGRETQYF. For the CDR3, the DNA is TGTGCCAGCACCTCGACAGGGCGAGAGACCCAGTACTTC.

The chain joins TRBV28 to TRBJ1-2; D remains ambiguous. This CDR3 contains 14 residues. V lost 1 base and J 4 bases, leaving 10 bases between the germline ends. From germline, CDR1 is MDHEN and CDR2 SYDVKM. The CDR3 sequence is CASSLLREGYGYTF. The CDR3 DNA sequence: TGTGCCAGCAGTTTATTACGGGAAGGCTATGGCTACACCTTC.

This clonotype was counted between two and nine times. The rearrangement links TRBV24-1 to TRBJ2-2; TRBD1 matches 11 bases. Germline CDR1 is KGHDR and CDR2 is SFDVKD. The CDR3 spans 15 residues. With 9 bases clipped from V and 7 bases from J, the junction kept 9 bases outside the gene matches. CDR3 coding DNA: TGTGCCACCTTAGGAGGACAGGGGGCGAGCGGGGAGCTGTTTTTT. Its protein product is CATLGGQGASGELFF.

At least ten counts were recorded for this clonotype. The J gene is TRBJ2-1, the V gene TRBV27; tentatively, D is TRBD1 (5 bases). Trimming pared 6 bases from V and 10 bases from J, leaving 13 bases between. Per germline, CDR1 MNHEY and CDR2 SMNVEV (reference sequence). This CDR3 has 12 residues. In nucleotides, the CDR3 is TGTGCCAGCAGCTCAGGGTTCAGGGAGCAGTTCTTC. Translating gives CASSSGFREQFF.

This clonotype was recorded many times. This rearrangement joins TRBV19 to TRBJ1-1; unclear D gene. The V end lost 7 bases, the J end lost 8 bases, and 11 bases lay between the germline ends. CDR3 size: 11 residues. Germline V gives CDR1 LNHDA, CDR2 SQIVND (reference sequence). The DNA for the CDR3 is TGTGCCAGTACCCAATCGGGAGAAGCTTTCTTT. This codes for CASTQSGEAFF.

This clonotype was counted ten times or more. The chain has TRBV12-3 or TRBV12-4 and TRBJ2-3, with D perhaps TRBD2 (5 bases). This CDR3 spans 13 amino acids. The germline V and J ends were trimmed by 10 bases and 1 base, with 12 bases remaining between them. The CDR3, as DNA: TGTGCCACCTACGGGCGGGGCACAGATACGCAGTATTTT. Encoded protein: CATYGRGTDTQYF.